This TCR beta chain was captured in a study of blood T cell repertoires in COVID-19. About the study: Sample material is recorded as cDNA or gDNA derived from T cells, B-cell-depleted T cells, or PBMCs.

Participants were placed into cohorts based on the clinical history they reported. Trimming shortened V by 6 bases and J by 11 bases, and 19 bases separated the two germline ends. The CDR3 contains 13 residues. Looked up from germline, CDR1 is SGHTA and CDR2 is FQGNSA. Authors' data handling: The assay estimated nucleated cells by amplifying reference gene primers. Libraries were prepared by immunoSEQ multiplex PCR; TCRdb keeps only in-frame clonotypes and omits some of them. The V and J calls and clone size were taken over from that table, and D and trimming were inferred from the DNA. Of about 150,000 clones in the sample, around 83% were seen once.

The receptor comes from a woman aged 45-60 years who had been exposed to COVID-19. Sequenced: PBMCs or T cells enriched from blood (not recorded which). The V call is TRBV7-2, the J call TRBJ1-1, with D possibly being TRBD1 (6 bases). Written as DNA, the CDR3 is TGTGCCAGCAGTCCGGGTCGAGGACAGAGGGCTTTCTTT. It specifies CASSPGRGQRAFF. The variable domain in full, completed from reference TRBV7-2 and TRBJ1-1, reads GAGVSQSPSNKVTEKGKDVELRCDPISGHTALYWYRQSLGQGLEFLIYFQGNSAPDKSGLPSDRFSAERTGGSVSTLTIQRTQQEDSAVYLCASSPGRGQRAFFGQGTRLTVV.